This T cell receptor (beta chain) stems from a study of shared clonotypes between healthy human individuals. Notes on the study in general: Limited genetic and exposure-history diversity came from having few donors.

Every donor was a Caucasian adult from Nashville, Tennessee. CDR3 length: 16 amino acids. Germline assignment: CDR1 SGHDN and CDR2 FVKESK. J was trimmed by 4 bases and V by 4 bases; bases with no gene match: 6. This clone was found once. Its target is not known. Profiling relied on immunoSEQ multiplex PCR, and the TCRdb table lists in-frame clones only, not all of them. The table lists 950,000 to 1,100,000 clones, 65% to 80% of them singletons. This sequence originates from a man aged 18 to 35 in good health. The sequencing sample was made of memory CD4+ T cells sorted from blood. As to subset: CD45RA-negative fraction. The V and J genes are TRBV14 and TRBJ2-1, with 11 bases matching TRBD2. In DNA, the CDR3 is TGTGCCAGCAGCCGCATGACTAGCGGGACTTACAATGAGCAGTTCTTC. Protein sequence: CASSRMTSGTYNEQFF.